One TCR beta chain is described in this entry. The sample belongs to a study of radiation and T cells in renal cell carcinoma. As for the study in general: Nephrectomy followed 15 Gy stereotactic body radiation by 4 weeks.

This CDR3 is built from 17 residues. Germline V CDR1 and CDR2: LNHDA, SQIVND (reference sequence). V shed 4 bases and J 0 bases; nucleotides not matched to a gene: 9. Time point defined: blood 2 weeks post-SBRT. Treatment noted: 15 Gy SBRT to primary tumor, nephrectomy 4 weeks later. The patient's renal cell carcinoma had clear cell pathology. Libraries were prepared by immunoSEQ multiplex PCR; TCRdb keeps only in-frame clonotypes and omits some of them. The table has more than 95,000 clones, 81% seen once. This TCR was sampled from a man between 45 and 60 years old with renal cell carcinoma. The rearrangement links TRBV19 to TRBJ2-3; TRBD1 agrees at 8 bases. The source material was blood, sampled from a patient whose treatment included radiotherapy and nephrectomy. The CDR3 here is CASSRDRYGVSTDTQYF. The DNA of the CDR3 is TGTGCCAGTAGTAGGGACAGGTACGGGGTGAGCACAGATACGCAGTATTTT.